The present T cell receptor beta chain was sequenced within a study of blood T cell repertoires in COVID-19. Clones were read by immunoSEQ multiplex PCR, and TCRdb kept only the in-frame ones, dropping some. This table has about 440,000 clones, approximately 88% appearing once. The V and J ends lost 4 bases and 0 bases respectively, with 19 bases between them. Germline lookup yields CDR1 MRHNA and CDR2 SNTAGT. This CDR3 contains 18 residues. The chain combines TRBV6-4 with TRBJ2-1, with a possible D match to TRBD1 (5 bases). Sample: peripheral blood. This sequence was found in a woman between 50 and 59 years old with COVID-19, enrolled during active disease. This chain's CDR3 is CASSGAGWNCGSYNEQFF. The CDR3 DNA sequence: TGTGCCAGCAGTGGGGCAGGGTGGAATTGTGGCTCCTACAATGAGCAGTTCTTC.